The clone carrying this TCR beta chain has at least ten counts. What it binds is unknown. Time point of the sample: newly diagnosed GD, antithyroid drugs for less than 3 months. The TCR library was made from RNA that had been extracted from PBMCs in TRIzol. From each patient, approximately 9 milliliters of peripheral blood was drawn and collected into an EDTA anticoagulant tube. The sample belongs to a study of regulatory T cells in long-lasting Graves disease. General study findings and limits: Persistent disease preferred TRBV28, TRBJ1-2 and TRBJ2-5. Rather than thyroid tissue, only peripheral blood underwent study.

This CDR3 comprises 13 residues. Germline V CDR1 and CDR2: MNHNS, SASEGT. V was clipped by 3 bases and J by 7 bases, with 12 bases between them. Through Arm-PCR of CDR3 regions and iRepertoire HTBI primers, TCR beta libraries were built. TCRdb itself ran the multiplex PCR reads through MiXCR, one entry per CDR3 protein. The repertoire holds a few hundred thousand distinct CDR3 sequences, with roughly 10% as singletons. The sample was also reused in another study, on T cells in Graves' hyperthyroidism and ophthalmopathy. That report adds: During a first-round RT-PCR of the TCR CDR3, the HTBI primer set was used.

The material was peripheral blood mononuclear cells (PBMCs), obtained at new diagnosis, from a patient treated with antithyroid drugs. The clonotype comes from a woman younger than 30 with Graves disease. The chain combines TRBV6-1 with TRBJ1-1, with a possible D match to TRBD1 (5 bases). For the CDR3, the DNA is TGTGCCAGCAGTGAGGGGGGGGGGAATGAAGCTTTCTTT. It codes for CASSEGGGNEAFF.